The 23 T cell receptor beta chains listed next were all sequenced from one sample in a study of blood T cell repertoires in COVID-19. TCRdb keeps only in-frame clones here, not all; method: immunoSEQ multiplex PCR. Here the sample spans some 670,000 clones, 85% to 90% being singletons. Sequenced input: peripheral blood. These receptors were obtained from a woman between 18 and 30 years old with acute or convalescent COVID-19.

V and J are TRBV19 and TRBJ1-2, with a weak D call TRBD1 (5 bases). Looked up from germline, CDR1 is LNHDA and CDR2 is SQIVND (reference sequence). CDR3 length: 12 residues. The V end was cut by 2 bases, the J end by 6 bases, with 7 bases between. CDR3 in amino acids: CASSITRDGYTF. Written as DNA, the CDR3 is TGTGCCAGTAGTATAACCAGGGATGGCTACACCTTC.

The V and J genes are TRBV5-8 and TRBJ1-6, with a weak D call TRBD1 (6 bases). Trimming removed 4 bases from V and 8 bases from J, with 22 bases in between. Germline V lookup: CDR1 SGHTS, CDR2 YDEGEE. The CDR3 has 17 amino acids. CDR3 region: CASSPDRTEFMDSPLHF. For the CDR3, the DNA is TGTGCCAGCAGCCCCGACAGGACGGAATTTATGGATTCACCCCTCCACTTT.

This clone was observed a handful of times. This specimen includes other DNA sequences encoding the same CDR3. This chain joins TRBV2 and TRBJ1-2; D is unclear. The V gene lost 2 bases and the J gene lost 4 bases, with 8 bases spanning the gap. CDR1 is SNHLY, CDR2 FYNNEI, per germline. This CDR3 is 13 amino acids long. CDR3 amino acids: CASSEQGGYGYTF. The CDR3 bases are TGTGCCAGCAGTGAACAAGGCGGCTATGGCTACACCTTC.

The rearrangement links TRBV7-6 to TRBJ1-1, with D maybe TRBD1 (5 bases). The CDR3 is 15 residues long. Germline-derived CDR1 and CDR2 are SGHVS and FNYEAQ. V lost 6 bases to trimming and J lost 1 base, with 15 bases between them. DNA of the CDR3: TGTGCCAGCAGTACCGTATCCCAGGGGAACACTGAAGCTTTCTTT. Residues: CASSTVSQGNTEAFF.

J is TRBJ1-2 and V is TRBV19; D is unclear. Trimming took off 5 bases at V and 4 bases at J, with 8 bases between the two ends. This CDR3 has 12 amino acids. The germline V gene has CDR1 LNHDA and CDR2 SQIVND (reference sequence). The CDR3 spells CASSYGGYGYTF. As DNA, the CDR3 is TGTGCCAGTAGTTACGGCGGCTATGGCTACACCTTC.

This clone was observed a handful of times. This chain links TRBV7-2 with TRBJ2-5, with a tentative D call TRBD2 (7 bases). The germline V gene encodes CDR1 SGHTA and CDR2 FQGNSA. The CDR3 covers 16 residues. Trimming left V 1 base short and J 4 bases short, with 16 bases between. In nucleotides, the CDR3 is TGTGCCAGCAGCTTAGAGGGAGGGGACAATTTAGAGACCCAGTACTTC. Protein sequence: CASSLEGGDNLETQYF.

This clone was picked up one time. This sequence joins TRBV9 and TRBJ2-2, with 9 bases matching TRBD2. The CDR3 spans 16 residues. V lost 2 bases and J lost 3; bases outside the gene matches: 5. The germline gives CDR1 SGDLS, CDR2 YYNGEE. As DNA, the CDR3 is TGTGCCAGCAGCGTCCTAGCGGGGCAGGACACCGGGGAGCTGTTTTTT. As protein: CASSVLAGQDTGELFF.

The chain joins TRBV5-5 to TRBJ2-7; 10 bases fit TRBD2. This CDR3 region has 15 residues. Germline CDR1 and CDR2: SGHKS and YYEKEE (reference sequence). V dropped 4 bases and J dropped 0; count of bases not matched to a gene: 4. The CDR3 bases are TGTGCCAGCAGCCGTAGCGGGGGGAGCTCCTACGAGCAGTACTTC. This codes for CASSRSGGSSYEQYF.

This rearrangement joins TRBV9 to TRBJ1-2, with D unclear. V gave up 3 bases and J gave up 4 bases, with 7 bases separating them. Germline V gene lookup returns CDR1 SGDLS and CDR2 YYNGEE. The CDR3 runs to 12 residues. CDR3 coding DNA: TGTGCCAGCAGCGCCCGAGCCTATGGCTACACCTTC. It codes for CASSARAYGYTF.

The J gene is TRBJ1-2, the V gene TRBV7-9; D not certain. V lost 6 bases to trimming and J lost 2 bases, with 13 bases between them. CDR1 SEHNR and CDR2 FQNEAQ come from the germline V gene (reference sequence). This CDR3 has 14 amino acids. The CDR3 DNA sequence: TGTGCCAGCAGGTTCCCCTCCGGGAACTATGGCTACACCTTC. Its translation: CASRFPSGNYGYTF. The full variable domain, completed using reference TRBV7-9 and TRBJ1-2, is DTGVSQNPRHKITKRGQNVTFRCDPISEHNRLYWYRQTLGQGPEFLTYFQNEAQLEKSRLLSDRFSAERPKGSFSTLEIQRTEQGDSAMYLCASRFPSGNYGYTFGSGTRLTVV.

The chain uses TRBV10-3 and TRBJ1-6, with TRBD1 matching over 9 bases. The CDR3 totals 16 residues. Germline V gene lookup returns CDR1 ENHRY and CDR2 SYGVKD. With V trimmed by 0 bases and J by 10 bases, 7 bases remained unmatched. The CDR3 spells CAISESRGQGGSPLHF. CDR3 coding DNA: TGTGCCATCAGTGAGTCGCGGGGACAGGGCGGGTCACCCCTCCACTTT.

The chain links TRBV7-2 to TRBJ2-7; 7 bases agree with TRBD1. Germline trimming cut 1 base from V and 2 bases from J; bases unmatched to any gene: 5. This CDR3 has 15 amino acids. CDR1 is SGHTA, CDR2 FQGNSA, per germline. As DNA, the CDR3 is TGTGCCAGCAGCTTAGGACAGGGTCTGACCTACGAGCAGTACTTC. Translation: CASSLGQGLTYEQYF.

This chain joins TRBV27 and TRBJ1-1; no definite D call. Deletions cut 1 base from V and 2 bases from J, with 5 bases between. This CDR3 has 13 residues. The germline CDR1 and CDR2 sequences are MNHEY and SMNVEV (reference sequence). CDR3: CASSLLTNTEAFF. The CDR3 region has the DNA TGTGCCAGCAGTTTATTAACTAACACTGAAGCTTTCTTT.

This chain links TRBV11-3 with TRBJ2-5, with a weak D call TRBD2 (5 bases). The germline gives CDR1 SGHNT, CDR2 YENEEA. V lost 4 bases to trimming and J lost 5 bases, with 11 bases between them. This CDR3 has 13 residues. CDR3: CASSSGLVETQYF. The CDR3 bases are TGTGCCAGCAGCTCGGGGTTAGTGGAGACCCAGTACTTC.

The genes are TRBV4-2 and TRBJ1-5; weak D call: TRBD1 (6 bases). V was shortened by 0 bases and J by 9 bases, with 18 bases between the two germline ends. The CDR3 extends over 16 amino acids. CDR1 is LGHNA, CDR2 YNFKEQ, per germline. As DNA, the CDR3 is TGTGCCAGCAGCCAAGATGAGGCGGGGGCCCCCGGGCCCCAGCATTTT. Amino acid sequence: CASSQDEAGAPGPQHF.

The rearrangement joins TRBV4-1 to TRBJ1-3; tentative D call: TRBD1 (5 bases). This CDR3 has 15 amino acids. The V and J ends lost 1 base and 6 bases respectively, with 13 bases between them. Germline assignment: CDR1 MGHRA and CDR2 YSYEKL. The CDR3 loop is CASSQGWARANTIYF. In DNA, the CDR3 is TGCGCCAGCAGCCAAGGTTGGGCCAGGGCAAACACCATATATTTT.

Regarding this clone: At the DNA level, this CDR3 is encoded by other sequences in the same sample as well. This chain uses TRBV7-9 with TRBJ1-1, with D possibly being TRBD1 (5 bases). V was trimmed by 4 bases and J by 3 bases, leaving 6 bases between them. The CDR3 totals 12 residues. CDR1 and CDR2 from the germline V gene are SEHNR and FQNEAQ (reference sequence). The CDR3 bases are TGTGCCAGCAGCTCCAGGGACACTGAAGCTTTCTTT. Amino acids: CASSSRDTEAFF.

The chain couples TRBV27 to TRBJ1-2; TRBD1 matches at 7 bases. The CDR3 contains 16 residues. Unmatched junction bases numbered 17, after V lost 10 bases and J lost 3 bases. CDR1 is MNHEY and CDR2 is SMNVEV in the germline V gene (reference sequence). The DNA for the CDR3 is TGTGCCAACCGGACCTCAGGAGGGGGCCGGGACTATGGCTACACCTTC. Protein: CANRTSGGGRDYGYTF.

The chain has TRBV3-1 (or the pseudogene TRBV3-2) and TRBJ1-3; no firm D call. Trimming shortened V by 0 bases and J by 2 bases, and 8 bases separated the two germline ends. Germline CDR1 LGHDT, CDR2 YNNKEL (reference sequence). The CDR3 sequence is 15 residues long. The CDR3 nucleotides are TGTGCCAGCAGCCAAGATGGCGGAACTGGAAACACCATATATTTT. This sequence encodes CASSQDGGTGNTIYF.

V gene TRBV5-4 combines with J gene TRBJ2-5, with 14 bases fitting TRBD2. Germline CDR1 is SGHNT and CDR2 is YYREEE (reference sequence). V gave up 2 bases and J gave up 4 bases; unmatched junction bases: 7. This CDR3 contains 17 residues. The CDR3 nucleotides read TGTGCCAGCAGCTTCAGACTAGCGGGGGGGCTGGGAGAGACCCAGTACTTC. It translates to CASSFRLAGGLGETQYF.

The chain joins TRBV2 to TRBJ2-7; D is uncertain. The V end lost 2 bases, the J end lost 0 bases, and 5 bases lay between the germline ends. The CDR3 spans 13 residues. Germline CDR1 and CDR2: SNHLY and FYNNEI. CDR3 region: CASSESPSYEQYF. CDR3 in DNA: TGTGCCAGCAGTGAAAGCCCCTCCTACGAGCAGTACTTC.

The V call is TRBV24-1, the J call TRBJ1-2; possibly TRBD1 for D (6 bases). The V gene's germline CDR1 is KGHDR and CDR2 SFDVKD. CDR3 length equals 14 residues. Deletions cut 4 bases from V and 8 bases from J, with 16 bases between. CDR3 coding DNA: TGTGCCACCAGTGACCCTCGACAGGCGCAGGGCTACACCTTC. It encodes CATSDPRQAQGYTF.

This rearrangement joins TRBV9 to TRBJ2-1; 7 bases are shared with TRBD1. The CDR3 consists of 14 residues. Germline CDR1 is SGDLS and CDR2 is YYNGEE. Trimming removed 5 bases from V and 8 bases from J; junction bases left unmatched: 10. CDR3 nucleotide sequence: TGTGCCAGCAGTTCCCCGGGACAGCCCTATGAGCAGTTCTTC. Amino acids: CASSSPGQPYEQFF. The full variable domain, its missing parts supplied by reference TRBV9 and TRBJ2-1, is DSGVTQTPKHLITATGQRVTLRCSPRSGDLSVYWYQQSLDQGLQFLIQYYNGEERAKGNILERFSAQQFPDLHSELNLSSLELGDSALYFCASSSPGQPYEQFFGPGTRLTVL.